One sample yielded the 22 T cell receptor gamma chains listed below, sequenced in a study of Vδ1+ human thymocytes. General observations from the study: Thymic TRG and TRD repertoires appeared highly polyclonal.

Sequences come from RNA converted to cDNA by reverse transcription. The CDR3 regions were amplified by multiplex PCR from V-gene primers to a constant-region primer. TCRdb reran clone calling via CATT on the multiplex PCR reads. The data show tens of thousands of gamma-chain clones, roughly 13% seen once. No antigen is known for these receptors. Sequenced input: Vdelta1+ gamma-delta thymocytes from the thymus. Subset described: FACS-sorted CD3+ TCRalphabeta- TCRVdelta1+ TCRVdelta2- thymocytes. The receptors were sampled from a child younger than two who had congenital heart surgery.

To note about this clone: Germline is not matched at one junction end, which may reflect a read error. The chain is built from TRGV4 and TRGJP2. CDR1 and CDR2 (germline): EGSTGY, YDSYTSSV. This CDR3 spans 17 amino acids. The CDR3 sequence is CATWNGQFDLGDWIKTF. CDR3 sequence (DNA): TGTGCCACCTGGAATGGGCAATTTGACTTAGGTGATTGGATCAAGACGTTT.

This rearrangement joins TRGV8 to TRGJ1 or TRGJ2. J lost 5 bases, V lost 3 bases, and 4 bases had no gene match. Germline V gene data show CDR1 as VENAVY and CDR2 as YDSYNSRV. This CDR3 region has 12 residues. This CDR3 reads CATWDPNYKKLF. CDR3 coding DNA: TGTGCCACCTGGGATCCCAATTATAAGAAACTCTTT.

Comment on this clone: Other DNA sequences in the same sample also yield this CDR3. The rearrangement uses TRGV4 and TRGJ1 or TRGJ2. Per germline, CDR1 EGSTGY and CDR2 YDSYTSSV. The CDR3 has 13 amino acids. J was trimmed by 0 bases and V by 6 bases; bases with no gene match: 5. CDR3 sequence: CATWNENYYKKLF. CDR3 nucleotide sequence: TGTGCCACCTGGAATGAGAATTATTATAAGAAACTCTTT.

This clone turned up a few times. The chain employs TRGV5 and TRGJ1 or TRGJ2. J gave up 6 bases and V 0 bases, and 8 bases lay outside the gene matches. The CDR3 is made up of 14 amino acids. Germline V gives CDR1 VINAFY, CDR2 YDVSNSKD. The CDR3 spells CATWDRRTGYKKLF. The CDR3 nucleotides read TGTGCCACCTGGGACAGGCGAACGGGTTATAAGAAACTCTTT.

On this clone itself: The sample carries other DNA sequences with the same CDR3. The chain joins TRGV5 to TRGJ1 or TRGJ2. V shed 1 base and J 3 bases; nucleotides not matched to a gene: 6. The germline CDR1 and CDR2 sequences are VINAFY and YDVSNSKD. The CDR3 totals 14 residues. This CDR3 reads CATWDRPSYYKKLF. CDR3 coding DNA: TGTGCCACCTGGGACAGACCGTCTTATTATAAGAAACTCTTT.

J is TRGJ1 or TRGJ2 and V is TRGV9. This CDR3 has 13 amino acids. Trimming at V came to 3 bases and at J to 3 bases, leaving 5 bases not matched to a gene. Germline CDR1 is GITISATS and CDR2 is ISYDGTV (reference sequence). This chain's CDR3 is CALWEIFYYKKLF. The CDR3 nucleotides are TGTGCCTTGTGGGAGATTTTTTATTATAAGAAACTCTTT.

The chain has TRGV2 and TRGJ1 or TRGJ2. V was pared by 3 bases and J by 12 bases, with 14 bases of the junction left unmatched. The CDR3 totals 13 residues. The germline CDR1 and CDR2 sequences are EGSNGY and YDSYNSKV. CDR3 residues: CATWDPGAFGKLF. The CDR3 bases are TGTGCCACCTGGGACCCGGGGGCGTTTGGGAAACTCTTT.

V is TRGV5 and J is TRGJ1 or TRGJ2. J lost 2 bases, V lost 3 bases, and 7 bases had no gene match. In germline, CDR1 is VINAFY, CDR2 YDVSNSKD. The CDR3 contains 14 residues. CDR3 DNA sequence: TGTGCCACCTGGGACTCGAGAGATTATTATAAGAAACTCTTT. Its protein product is CATWDSRDYYKKLF.

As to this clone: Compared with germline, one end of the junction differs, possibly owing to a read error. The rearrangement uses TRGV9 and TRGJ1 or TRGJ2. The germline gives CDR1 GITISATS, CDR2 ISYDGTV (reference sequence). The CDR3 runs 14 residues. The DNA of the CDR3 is TGTGCCTTGTGGGGGGTGAGAGGTTATTATAAGAAACTCTTT. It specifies CALWGVRGYYKKLF.

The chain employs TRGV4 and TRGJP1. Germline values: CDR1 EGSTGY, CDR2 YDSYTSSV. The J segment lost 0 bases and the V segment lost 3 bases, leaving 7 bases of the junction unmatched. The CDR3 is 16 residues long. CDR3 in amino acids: CATWDCGYTTGWFKIF. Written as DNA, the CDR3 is TGTGCCACCTGGGATTGTGGATATACCACTGGTTGGTTCAAGATATTT.

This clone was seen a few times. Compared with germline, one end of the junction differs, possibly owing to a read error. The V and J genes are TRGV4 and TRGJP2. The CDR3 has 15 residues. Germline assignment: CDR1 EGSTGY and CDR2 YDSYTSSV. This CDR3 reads CATWNGRPRDWIKTF. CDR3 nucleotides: TGTGCCACCTGGAATGGGCGGCCCAGGGATTGGATCAAGACGTTT.

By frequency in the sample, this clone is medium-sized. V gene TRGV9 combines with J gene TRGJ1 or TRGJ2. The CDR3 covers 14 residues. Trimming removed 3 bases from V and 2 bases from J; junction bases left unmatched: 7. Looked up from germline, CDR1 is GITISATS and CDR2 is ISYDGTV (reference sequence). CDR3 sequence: CALWETFHYYKKLF. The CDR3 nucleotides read TGTGCCTTGTGGGAGACTTTTCATTATTATAAGAAACTCTTT.

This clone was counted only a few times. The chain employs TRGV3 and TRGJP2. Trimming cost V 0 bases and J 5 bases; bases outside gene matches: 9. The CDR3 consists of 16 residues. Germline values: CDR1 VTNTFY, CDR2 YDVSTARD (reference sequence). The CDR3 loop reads CATWDRPLGSDWIKTF. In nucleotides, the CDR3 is TGTGCCACCTGGGACAGGCCCCTCGGGAGTGATTGGATCAAGACGTTT.

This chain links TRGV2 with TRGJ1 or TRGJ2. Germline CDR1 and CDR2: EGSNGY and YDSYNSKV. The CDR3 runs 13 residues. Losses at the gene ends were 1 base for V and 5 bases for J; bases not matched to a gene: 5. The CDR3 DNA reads TGTGCCACCTGGGACGGCCAGGATTATAAGAAACTCTTT. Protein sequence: CATWDGQDYKKLF.

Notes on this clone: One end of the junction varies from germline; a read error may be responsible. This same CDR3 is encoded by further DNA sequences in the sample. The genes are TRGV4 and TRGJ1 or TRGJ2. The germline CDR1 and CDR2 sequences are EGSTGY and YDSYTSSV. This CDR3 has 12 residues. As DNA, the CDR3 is TGTGCCACCTGGAATGGAGGGTATAAGAAACTCTTT. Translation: CATWNGGYKKLF.

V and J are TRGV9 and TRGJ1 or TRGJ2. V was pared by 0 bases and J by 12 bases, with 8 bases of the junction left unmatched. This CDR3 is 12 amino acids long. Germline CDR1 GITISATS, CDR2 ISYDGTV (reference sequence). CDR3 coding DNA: TGTGCCTTGTGGGAGGTGCGGTCGAGGAAACTCTTT. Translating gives CALWEVRSRKLF.

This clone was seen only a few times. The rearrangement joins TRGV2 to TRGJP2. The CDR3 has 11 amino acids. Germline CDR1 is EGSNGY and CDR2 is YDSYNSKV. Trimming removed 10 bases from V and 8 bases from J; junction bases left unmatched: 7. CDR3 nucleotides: TGTGCCACGGTGTGGGATTGGATCAAGACGTTT. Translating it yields CATVWDWIKTF.

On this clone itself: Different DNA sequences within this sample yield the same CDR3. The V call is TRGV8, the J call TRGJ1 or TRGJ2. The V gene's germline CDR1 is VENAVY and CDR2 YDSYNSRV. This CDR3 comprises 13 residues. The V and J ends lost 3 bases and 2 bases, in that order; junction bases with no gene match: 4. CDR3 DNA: TGTGCCACCTGGGATCCTGATTATTATAAGAAACTCTTT. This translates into CATWDPDYYKKLF.

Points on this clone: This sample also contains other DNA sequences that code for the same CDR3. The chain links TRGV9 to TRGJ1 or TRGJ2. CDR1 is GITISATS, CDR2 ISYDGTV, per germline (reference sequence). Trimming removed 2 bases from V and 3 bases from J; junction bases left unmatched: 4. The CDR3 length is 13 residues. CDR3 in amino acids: CALWEGRYYKKLF. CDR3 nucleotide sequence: TGTGCCTTGTGGGAGGGACGTTATTATAAGAAACTCTTT.

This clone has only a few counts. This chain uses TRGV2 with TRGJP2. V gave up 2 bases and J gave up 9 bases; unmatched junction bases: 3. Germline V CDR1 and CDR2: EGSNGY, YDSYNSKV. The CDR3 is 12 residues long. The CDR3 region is CATWDAHWIKTF. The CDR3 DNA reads TGTGCCACCTGGGACGCCCATTGGATCAAGACGTTT.

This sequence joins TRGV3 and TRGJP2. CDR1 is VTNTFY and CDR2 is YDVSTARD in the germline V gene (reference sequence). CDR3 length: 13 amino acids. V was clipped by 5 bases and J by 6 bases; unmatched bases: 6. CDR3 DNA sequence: TGTGCCACCTGGGTTGGTGGTGATTGGATCAAGACGTTT. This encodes CATWVGGDWIKTF.

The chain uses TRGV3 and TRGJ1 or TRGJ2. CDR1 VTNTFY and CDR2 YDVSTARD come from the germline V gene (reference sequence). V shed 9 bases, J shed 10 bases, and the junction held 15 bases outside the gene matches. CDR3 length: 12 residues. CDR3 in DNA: TGTGCCACCCACGACTCCGCCCGCAAGAAACTCTTT. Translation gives CATHDSARKKLF.